This T cell receptor beta chain was recorded in a study of PD-L1 blockade in urothelial cancer. Here immunoSEQ multiplex PCR was the method, and the copy in TCRdb shows in-frame clones only, minus some. The top ten hold more than 3.5% of the sample, which has some 52,000 clones, 60% to 85% seen once. Trimming removed 4 bases from V and 7 bases from J; junction bases left unmatched: 14. Germline values: CDR1 SEHNR, CDR2 FQNEAQ (reference sequence). The CDR3 is 17 amino acids. The study's findings and limits: Tumor-associated blood clones were expanded more by durable-benefit patients at 3 weeks.

Of note for this clone: Its antigen remains unidentified.

The chain combines TRBV7-9 with TRBJ1-4; 8 bases agree with TRBD1. The specimen was PBMCs, collected around atezolizumab (anti-PD-L1) treatment. The source of this sequence is a man between 65 and 85 years old with urothelial cancer. CDR3 DNA sequence: TGTGCCAGCAGCTGGGTCGGAAGGCAGGGGGCGGGTGAAAAACTGTTTTTT. As protein: CASSWVGRQGAGEKLFF.